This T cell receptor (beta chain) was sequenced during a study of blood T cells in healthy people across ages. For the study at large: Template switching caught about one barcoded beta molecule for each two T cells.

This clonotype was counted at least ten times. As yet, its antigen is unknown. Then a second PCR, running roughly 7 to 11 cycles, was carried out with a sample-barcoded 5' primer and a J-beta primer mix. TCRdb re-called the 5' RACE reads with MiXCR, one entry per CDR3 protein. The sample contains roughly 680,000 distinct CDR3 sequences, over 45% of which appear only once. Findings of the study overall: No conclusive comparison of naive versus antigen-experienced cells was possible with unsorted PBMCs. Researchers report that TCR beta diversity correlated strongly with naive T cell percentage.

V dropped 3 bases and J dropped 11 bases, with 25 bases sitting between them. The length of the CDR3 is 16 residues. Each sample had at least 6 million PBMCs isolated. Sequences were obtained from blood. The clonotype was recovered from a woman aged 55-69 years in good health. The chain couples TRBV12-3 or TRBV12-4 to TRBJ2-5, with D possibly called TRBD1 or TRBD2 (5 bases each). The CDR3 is CASSLRDGLYGNEQYF. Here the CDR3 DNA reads TGTGCCAGCAGTTTGAGGGACGGTCTCTACGGCAATGAGCAGTACTTC.